This T cell receptor (beta chain) was identified in a study of cytomegalovirus exposure and HLA in healthy donors. Per the germline V gene, CDR1 is SGHRS and CDR2 is YFSETQ. This CDR3 contains 16 residues. Losses at the gene ends were 4 bases for V and 5 bases for J; bases not matched to a gene: 13. As for this clone: The antigen is unknown.

Findings of the study overall: Most TCR sequences showed up rarely, but some public TCRs showed up in many donors.

Profiling relied on immunoSEQ multiplex PCR, and the TCRdb table lists in-frame clones only, not all of them. The table shows a few hundred thousand clones, with over 70% occurring only once. The sequenced sample consisted of PBMCs. V is TRBV5-1 and J is TRBJ1-2; TRBD1 aligns across 8 bases. The TCR originated in a woman aged 25 to 39 in good health and CMV-seropositive. CDR3 residues: CASSQGTGSSVYGYTF. In DNA form, the CDR3 reads TGCGCCAGCAGCCAGGGGACAGGAAGTTCTGTTTATGGCTACACCTTC.